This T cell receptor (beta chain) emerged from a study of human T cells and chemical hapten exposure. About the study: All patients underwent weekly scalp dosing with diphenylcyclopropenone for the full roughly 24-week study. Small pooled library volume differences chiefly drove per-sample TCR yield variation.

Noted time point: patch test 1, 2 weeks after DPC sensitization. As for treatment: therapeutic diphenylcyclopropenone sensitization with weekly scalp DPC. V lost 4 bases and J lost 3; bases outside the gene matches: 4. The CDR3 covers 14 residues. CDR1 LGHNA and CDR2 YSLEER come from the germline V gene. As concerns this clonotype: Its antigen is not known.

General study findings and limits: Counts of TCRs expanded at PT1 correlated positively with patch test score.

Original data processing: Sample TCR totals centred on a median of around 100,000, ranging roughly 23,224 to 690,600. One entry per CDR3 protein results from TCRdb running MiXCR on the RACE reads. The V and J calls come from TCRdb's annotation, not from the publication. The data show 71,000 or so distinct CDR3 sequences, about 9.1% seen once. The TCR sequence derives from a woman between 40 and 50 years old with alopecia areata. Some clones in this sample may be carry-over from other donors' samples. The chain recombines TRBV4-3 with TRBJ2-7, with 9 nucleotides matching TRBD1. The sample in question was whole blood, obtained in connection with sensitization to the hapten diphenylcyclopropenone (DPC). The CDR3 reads CASSPRTGDYEQYF. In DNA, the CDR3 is TGCGCCAGCAGCCCCCGGACAGGGGACTACGAGCAGTACTTC.